The 12 T cell receptor beta chains listed next were all sequenced from one sample in a study of control samples from healthy donors and cancer patients. TCRdb keeps only in-frame clones here, not all; method: immunoSEQ multiplex PCR. Of fewer than 200,000 clones listed, roughly 94% are singletons. The sample comprised PBMCs. Receptors originate from a man in his 60s with colorectal cancer.

The chain recombines TRBV24-1 with TRBJ2-1; TRBD1 matches at 8 bases. CDR1 and CDR2 (germline): KGHDR, SFDVKD. Trimming cost V 4 bases and J 7 bases; bases outside gene matches: 11. The length of the CDR3 is 16 residues. The CDR3 protein is CATSEPGTGAKNEQFF. CDR3 DNA sequence: TGTGCCACCAGTGAGCCCGGGACAGGAGCTAAAAATGAGCAGTTCTTC.

This chain links TRBV7-8 with TRBJ1-5; D call uncertain. Trimming removed 1 base from V and 4 bases from J, with 8 bases in between. Germline CDR1 SGHVS, CDR2 FQNEAQ. The length of the CDR3 is 14 residues. The chain's CDR3 is CASSLVPKNQPQHF. In DNA, the CDR3 is TGTGCCAGCAGCTTAGTGCCTAAAAATCAGCCCCAGCATTTT.

The rearrangement joins TRBV6-1 to TRBJ2-2, with 9 positions matching TRBD2. This CDR3 has 16 residues. V was pared by 4 bases and J by 5 bases, with 8 bases of the junction left unmatched. Germline CDR1 reads MNHNS; CDR2 reads SASEGT. The CDR3: CASSVGLAGLTGELFF. The CDR3 nucleotides are TGTGCCAGCAGTGTAGGGCTAGCGGGGTTGACCGGGGAGCTGTTTTTT.

The V and J genes are TRBV29-1 and TRBJ1-2; 11 nucleotides align to TRBD1. V was clipped by 6 bases and J by 5 bases; unmatched bases: 14. This CDR3 contains 16 residues. The germline V gene has CDR1 SQVTM and CDR2 ANQGSEA. The CDR3 region has the DNA TGCAGCGTGGACAAGACCGGGACAGGGGGACAGTATGGCTACACCTTC. Translated, it gives CSVDKTGTGGQYGYTF.

V usage is TRBV11-2 and J usage is TRBJ1-5; D uncertain. The CDR3 is made up of 13 amino acids. Germline V CDR1 and CDR2: SGHAT, FQNNGV. V lost 3 bases and J 3 bases, leaving 6 bases between the germline ends. CDR3 nucleotides: TGTGCCAGCAGCTTCGAGGACAATCAGCCCCAGCATTTT. Translating it yields CASSFEDNQPQHF.

The rearrangement joins TRBV9 to TRBJ1-2; TRBD1 might be the D (5 bases). Germline V lookup: CDR1 SGDLS, CDR2 YYNGEE. There are 15 residues in the CDR3. Trimming left V 4 bases short and J 0 bases short, with 13 bases between. The CDR3, as DNA: TGTGCCAGCAGCCCGCCGACGGGGGCTAACTATGGCTACACCTTC. Translating it yields CASSPPTGANYGYTF. Combining the CDR3 with reference TRBV9 and TRBJ1-2 gives the whole variable domain DSGVTQTPKHLITATGQRVTLRCSPRSGDLSVYWYQQSLDQGLQFLIQYYNGEERAKGNILERFSAQQFPDLHSELNLSSLELGDSALYFCASSPPTGANYGYTFGSGTRLTVV.

J is TRBJ1-1 and V is TRBV19; D is perhaps TRBD1 (5 bases). Germline V gene sequence: CDR1 LNHDA, CDR2 SQIVND (reference sequence). The germline V and J ends were trimmed by 7 bases and 4 bases, with 25 bases remaining between them. CDR3 length: 17 residues. The CDR3: CASTPFLTGTDLTEAFF. The CDR3 DNA reads TGTGCCAGTACCCCCTTTCTCACGGGGACGGATCTCACTGAAGCTTTCTTT.

The J gene is TRBJ2-5, the V gene TRBV4-3; D might be TRBD1 or TRBD2, each matching 5 bases. The germline V gene has CDR1 LGHNA and CDR2 YSLEER. The CDR3 runs 15 residues. Trimming pared 3 bases from V and 5 bases from J, leaving 16 bases between. The CDR3 bases are TGCGCCAGCAGCCATGAGGGGACGCCCGCGGAGACCCAGTACTTC. Translation gives CASSHEGTPAETQYF.

CDR3 DNA: TGTGCCAGCAGCTCGGGGGTACAGGGTCTTGATGAGCAGTTCTTC. Its protein is CASSSGVQGLDEQFF. This chain links TRBV7-9 with TRBJ2-1, with D possibly called TRBD1 or TRBD2 (6 bases each). The CDR3 spans 15 residues. Germline lookup yields CDR1 SEHNR and CDR2 FQNEAQ (reference sequence). Trimming cost V 4 bases and J 8 bases, with 18 bases left between them.

The V and J genes are TRBV2 and TRBJ2-5; 9 positions match TRBD1. V was pared by 6 bases and J by 5 bases, with 4 bases of the junction left unmatched. In germline, CDR1 is SNHLY, CDR2 FYNNEI. The CDR3 is made up of 13 amino acids. DNA for the CDR3: TGTGCCAGCAGGCGGGACAGGGAGGAGACCCAGTACTTC. Translation gives CASRRDREETQYF.

The rearrangement uses TRBV12-3 or TRBV12-4 and TRBJ1-4; 9 bases align to TRBD1. V lost 6 bases to trimming and J lost 8 bases; unmatched junction nucleotides: 4. This CDR3 spans 13 amino acids. DNA of the CDR3: TGTGCCAGCAGCCAGGGACAGGGAGAAAAACTGTTTTTT. Its protein product is CASSQGQGEKLFF.

The J gene is TRBJ2-7, the V gene TRBV2, with 9 nucleotides matching TRBD1. The CDR3 runs to 15 residues. With 3 bases clipped from V and 0 bases from J, the junction kept 3 bases outside the gene matches. Germline values: CDR1 SNHLY, CDR2 FYNNEI. The CDR3 protein is CASSEVTGGSYEQYF. The CDR3 bases are TGTGCCAGCAGTGAGGTGACAGGGGGCTCCTACGAGCAGTACTTC.